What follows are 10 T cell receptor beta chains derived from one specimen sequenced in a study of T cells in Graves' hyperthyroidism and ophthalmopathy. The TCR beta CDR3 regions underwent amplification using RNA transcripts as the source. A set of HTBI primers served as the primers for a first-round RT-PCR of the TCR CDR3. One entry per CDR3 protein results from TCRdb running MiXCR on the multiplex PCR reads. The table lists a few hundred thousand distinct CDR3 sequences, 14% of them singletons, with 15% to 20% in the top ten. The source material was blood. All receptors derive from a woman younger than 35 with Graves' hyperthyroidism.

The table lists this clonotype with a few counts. This chain's CDR3 is CAWSVLAEGPYEQYF. CDR3 coding DNA: TGTGCCTGGAGTGTCCTCGCGGAAGGTCCCTACGAGCAGTACTTC. The rearrangement uses TRBV30 and TRBJ2-7, with D unresolved. Germline V gene data show CDR1 as GTSNPN and CDR2 as SVGIG (reference sequence). V lost 0 bases and J lost 2, with 14 bases in between. The CDR3 extends over 15 amino acids.

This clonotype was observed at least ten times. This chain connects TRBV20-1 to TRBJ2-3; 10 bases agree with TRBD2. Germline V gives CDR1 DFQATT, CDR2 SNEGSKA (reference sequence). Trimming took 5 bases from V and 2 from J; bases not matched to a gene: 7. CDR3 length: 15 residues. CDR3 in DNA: TGCAGTGCTCTACGAGCGGGAGGGGTCACAGATACGCAGTATTTT. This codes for CSALRAGGVTDTQYF.

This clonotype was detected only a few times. CDR3 loop: CASSADRNNEQFF. CDR3 DNA sequence: TGTGCCAGCAGCGCGGACAGGAACAATGAGCAGTTCTTC. V is TRBV7-3 and J is TRBJ2-1; 7 bases map to TRBD1. From germline, CDR1 is SGHTA and CDR2 FQGTGA. The ends lost 5 bases at V and 5 bases at J; junction bases unmatched: 3. The CDR3 contains 13 residues.

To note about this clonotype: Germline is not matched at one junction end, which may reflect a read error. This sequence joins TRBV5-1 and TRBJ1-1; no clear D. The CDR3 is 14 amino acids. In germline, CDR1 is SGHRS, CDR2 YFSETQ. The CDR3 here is CVSSLYGQNTEAFF. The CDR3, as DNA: TGCGTCAGCAGCTTGTACGGTCAGAACACTGAAGCTTTCTTT.

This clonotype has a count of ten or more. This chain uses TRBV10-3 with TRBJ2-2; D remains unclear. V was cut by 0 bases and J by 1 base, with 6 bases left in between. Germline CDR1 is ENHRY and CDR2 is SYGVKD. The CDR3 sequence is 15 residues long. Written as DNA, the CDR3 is TGTGCCATCAGTGAGTCATCAGGGAACACCGGGGAGCTGTTTTTT. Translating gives CAISESSGNTGELFF.

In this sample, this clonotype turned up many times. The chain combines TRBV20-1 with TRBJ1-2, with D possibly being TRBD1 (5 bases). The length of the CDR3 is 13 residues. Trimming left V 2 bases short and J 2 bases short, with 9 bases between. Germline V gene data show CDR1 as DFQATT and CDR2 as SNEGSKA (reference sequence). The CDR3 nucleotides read TGCAGTGCTAGATTGGAGGGGAACTATGGCTACACCTTC. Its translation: CSARLEGNYGYTF.

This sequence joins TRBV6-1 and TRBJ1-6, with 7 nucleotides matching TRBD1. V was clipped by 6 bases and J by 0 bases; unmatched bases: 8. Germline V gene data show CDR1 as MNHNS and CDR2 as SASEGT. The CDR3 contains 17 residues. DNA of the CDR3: TGTGCCAGCAGCCCCGGACAGGAGAGCTCCTATAATTCACCCCTCCACTTT. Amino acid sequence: CASSPGQESSYNSPLHF.

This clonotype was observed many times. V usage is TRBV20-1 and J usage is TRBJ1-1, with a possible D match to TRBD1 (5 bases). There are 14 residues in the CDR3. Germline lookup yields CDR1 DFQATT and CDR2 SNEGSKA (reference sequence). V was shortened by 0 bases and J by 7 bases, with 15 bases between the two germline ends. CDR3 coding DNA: TGCAGTGCTAGAGATGGTGGGGGGGGTAATGAAGCTTTCTTT. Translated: CSARDGGGGNEAFF.

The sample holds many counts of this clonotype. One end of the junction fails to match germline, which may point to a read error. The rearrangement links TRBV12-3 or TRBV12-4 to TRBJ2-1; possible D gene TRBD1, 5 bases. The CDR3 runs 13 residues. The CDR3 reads CASSVAQVNEQFF. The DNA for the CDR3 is TGTGCCAGCAGTGTAGCACAGGTGAATGAGCAGTTCTTC.

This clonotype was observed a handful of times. The CDR3 here is CASNPGTGAYNEQFF. The CDR3 DNA follows: TGTGCCAGTAACCCCGGGACAGGGGCCTACAATGAGCAGTTCTTC. This chain connects TRBV19 to TRBJ2-1, with TRBD1 matching over 10 bases. V shed 7 bases, J shed 2 bases, and the junction held 5 bases outside the gene matches. The CDR3 is made up of 15 amino acids. Germline V gives CDR1 LNHDA, CDR2 SQIVND (reference sequence).